The 32 T cell receptor beta chains reported below all come from one sample, sequenced in a study of low-dose radiotherapy and immunotherapy resistance in tumors. First-strand cDNA relied on TRAV- and TRBV-specific primers spanning alpha and beta chains. A constant-region primer paired with the V-primer adapter amplified TCRs over about 19 PCR cycles. Each CDR3 protein is one row after TCRdb ran MiXCR on the reads. The data contain about 17,000 distinct CDR3 sequences, about 73% of them singletons. The source is a human donor with advanced metastatic prostate, ovarian, gallbladder or colorectal cancer (not recorded which). This table probably holds off-target reads from a library built for another chain.

This chain uses TRBV2 with TRBJ2-1, with TRBD2 matching 9 bases. Germline V lookup: CDR1 SNHLY, CDR2 FYNNEI. V lost 5 bases, J lost 4 bases, and 6 bases stayed unmatched. The CDR3 runs to 15 residues. The CDR3 DNA reads TGTGCCAGCAGTCTTTTTAGCGGGAGTTACAATGAGCAGTTCTTC. Translation: CASSLFSGSYNEQFF.

This sequence joins TRBV29-1 and TRBJ2-7; TRBD1 is a possible D gene (7 bases). V shed 6 bases and J shed 5 bases, with 17 bases lying between them. The CDR3 contains 13 residues. Germline V gene lookup returns CDR1 SQVTM and CDR2 ANQGSEA. DNA of the CDR3: TGCAGCGTACTGGGGGGACAGACCCACGAGCAGTACTTC. This encodes CSVLGGQTHEQYF.

The J gene is TRBJ1-2, the V gene TRBV4-3; 8 nucleotides agree with TRBD1. V trimming: 4 bases; J trimming: 6 bases; junction bases outside the gene matches: 7. This CDR3 comprises 14 residues. Looked up from germline, CDR1 is LGHNA and CDR2 is YSLEER. CDR3 sequence reads: CASSLLGQGNGYTF. DNA of the CDR3: TGCGCCAGCAGCCTCCTAGGACAGGGAAATGGCTACACCTTC.

This clonotype came up a few times. The V and J genes are TRBV4-3 and TRBJ2-3; no clear D gene. CDR1 is LGHNA, CDR2 YSLEER, per germline. This CDR3 comprises 13 residues. V was clipped by 3 bases and J by 2 bases, with 6 bases between them. The CDR3 nucleotides read TGCGCCAGCAGCCACCTTAACACAGATACGCAGTATTTT. Its translation: CASSHLNTDTQYF.

The chain carries TRBV29-1 and TRBJ2-5, with TRBD2 identical over 9 bases. There are 14 residues in the CDR3. From germline, CDR1 is SQVTM and CDR2 ANQGSEA. J gave up 5 bases and V 4 bases, and 8 bases lay outside the gene matches. The CDR3 spells CSVVLAGVRETQYF. The CDR3 region has the DNA TGCAGCGTTGTTTTAGCGGGAGTCCGTGAGACCCAGTACTTC. The full variable domain, completed using reference TRBV29-1 and TRBJ2-5, is SAVISQKPSRDICQRGTSLTIQCQVDSQVTMMFWYRQQPGQSLTLIATANQGSEATYESGFVIDKFPISRPNLTFSTLTVSNMSPEDSSIYLCSVVLAGVRETQYFGPGTRLLVL.

The chain links TRBV7-2 to TRBJ1-5, with 8 bases lining up with TRBD1. Trimming removed 4 bases from V and 0 bases from J; junction bases left unmatched: 8. This CDR3 contains 17 residues. The germline V gene encodes CDR1 SGHTA and CDR2 FQGNSA. This chain's CDR3 is CASSSRDRSYSNQPQHF. Here the CDR3 DNA reads TGTGCCAGCAGCTCCCGGGACAGGAGCTATAGCAATCAGCCCCAGCATTTT.

The rearrangement joins TRBV4-3 to TRBJ1-1; the D is unclear. Germline V gives CDR1 LGHNA, CDR2 YSLEER. Trimming pared 0 bases from V and 3 bases from J, leaving 8 bases between. The CDR3 extends over 14 amino acids. The CDR3 loop reads CASSQEYGYTEAFF. The CDR3 bases are TGCGCCAGCAGCCAAGAGTACGGTTACACTGAAGCTTTCTTT.

The chain uses TRBV7-2 and TRBJ1-1; D might be TRBD1 (5 bases). Germline CDR1 reads SGHTA; CDR2 reads FQGNSA. V was clipped by 6 bases and J by 2 bases, with 13 bases between them. The CDR3 has 14 amino acids. The CDR3 protein is CASSSWGLNTEAFF. DNA of the CDR3: TGTGCCAGCAGTTCGTGGGGCTTAAACACTGAAGCTTTCTTT.

This chain connects TRBV15 to TRBJ1-4, with 8 positions matching TRBD1. With 1 base clipped from V and 7 bases from J, the junction kept 2 bases outside the gene matches. The CDR3 loop spans 14 amino acids. Germline V gene data show CDR1 as LNHNV and CDR2 as YYDKDF (reference sequence). The CDR3 sequence: CATSRAGGFEKLFF. The CDR3 coding sequence is TGTGCCACCAGCAGAGCAGGGGGCTTTGAAAAACTGTTTTTT.

This clonotype has more than one count but fewer than ten. The J gene is TRBJ1-1, the V gene TRBV7-6; a possible D gene is TRBD1 (5 bases). Germline values: CDR1 SGHVS, CDR2 FNYEAQ. The V end was cut by 0 bases, the J end by 1 base, with 15 bases between. This CDR3 comprises 17 residues. The DNA of the CDR3 is TGTGCCAGCAGCTTAGCCCCCCCAGGGTGGGAGAACACTGAAGCTTTCTTT. Protein product: CASSLAPPGWENTEAFF.

The V call is TRBV2, the J call TRBJ2-7, with D perhaps TRBD1 (6 bases). V lost 3 bases and J lost 6, with 15 bases in between. In germline, CDR1 is SNHLY, CDR2 FYNNEI. The CDR3 contains 14 residues. This CDR3 is CASSEESRGSEQYF. The CDR3 DNA is TGTGCCAGCAGTGAGGAAAGCAGGGGTAGCGAGCAGTACTTC.

This clonotype occurred a few times. The rearrangement links TRBV5-1 to TRBJ2-1; 11 nucleotides agree with TRBD2. This CDR3 has 20 amino acids. V lost 0 bases to trimming and J lost 0 bases; unmatched junction nucleotides: 11. CDR1 and CDR2 (germline): SGHRS, YFSETQ. The CDR3 bases are TGCGCCAGCAGCTTGGGGCGGTTGGCTAGCGGGAGGACCTCCTACAATGAGCAGTTCTTC. It codes for CASSLGRLASGRTSYNEQFF.

Note on this clonotype: Since a much larger clone is just one base distant, this may be a read error. The genes are TRBV18 and TRBJ1-1; tentatively, D is TRBD1 (6 bases). The CDR3 sequence is 15 residues long. The germline gives CDR1 KGHSH, CDR2 LQKENI. The CDR3 bases are TGTGCCAGCTCACCAGAACAGGGTCTTAACACTGAAGCTCTCTTT. Its translation is CASSPEQGLNTEALF.

The rearrangement links TRBV20-1 to TRBJ2-7; D not resolved. The length of the CDR3 is 15 residues. The germline gives CDR1 DFQATT, CDR2 SNEGSKA (reference sequence). V lost 0 bases and J 5 bases, leaving 17 bases between the germline ends. CDR3 DNA sequence: TGCAGTGCTAGAGATAAAACGGCGACTTGGCACGAGCAGTACTTC. Its translation: CSARDKTATWHEQYF.

The rearrangement uses TRBV6-6 and TRBJ1-1, with D maybe TRBD1 (6 bases). Trimming left V 11 bases short and J 3 bases short, with 16 bases between. Per germline, CDR1 MNHNY and CDR2 SVGAGI (reference sequence). The CDR3 runs to 13 residues. CDR3: CAGSRQEDTEAFF. The CDR3 coding sequence is TGTGCCGGGTCAAGACAGGAAGACACTGAAGCTTTCTTT.

The V call is TRBV11-2, the J call TRBJ2-3; 11 bases line up with TRBD2. CDR1 and CDR2 from the germline V gene are SGHAT and FQNNGV. Unmatched junction bases numbered 4, after V lost 5 bases and J lost 6 bases. The CDR3 extends over 14 amino acids. The CDR3 region is CASSISGGADTQYF. The CDR3 DNA reads TGTGCCAGCAGCATTAGCGGGGGGGCCGATACGCAGTATTTT.

The V gene is TRBV28, the J gene TRBJ1-2; 9 bases map to TRBD1. V lost 5 bases to trimming and J lost 7 bases; unmatched junction nucleotides: 5. CDR1 and CDR2 (germline): MDHEN, SYDVKM. The CDR3 sequence is 13 residues long. Written as DNA, the CDR3 is TGTGCCAGCAGTCCGTCGACAGGGGGTGGCTACACCTTC. Amino acids: CASSPSTGGGYTF.

This sequence joins TRBV11-2 and TRBJ1-1; 7 bases match TRBD1. The CDR3 is made up of 14 amino acids. The germline V gene has CDR1 SGHAT and CDR2 FQNNGV. Trimming removed 5 bases from V and 0 bases from J; junction bases left unmatched: 3. The CDR3 DNA follows: TGTGCCAGCAGCCAGGGACAGTTGAACACTGAAGCTTTCTTT. Its translation is CASSQGQLNTEAFF.

The chain employs TRBV30 and TRBJ1-1, with D uncertain. Trimming stripped 0 bases from V and 1 base from J, with 15 bases between. From germline, CDR1 is GTSNPN and CDR2 SVGIG (reference sequence). CDR3 length equals 16 residues. The CDR3 region has the DNA TGTGCCTGGAGTGTAAGGTACGGGTCGGAGAACACTGAAGCTTTCTTT. This sequence encodes CAWSVRYGSENTEAFF.

This chain connects TRBV25-1 to TRBJ1-1; 7 bases are a match to TRBD1. CDR3 length equals 14 residues. With V trimmed by 5 bases and J by 1 base, 4 bases remained unmatched. CDR1 and CDR2 (germline): MGHDK, SYGVNS. CDR3 residues: CASSKGQANTEAFF. DNA of the CDR3: TGTGCCAGCAGTAAAGGACAGGCGAACACTGAAGCTTTCTTT.

The V and J genes are TRBV24-1 and TRBJ2-3, with D unclear. V lost 6 bases and J 2 bases, leaving 5 bases between the germline ends. CDR3 size: 12 residues. CDR1 is KGHDR and CDR2 is SFDVKD in the germline V gene. The CDR3 DNA reads TGTGCCACCAGTACAAACACAGATACGCAGTATTTT. Translated: CATSTNTDTQYF.

This sequence joins TRBV28 and TRBJ2-7; unclear D gene. Germline V lookup: CDR1 MDHEN, CDR2 SYDVKM. With 2 bases removed from V and 3 bases from J, the gap between germline ends came to 8 bases. CDR3 size: 13 residues. CDR3 protein: CASSLLQSYEQYF. The CDR3 DNA reads TGTGCCAGCAGTTTACTACAGAGCTACGAGCAGTACTTC. Looking up the rest from reference TRBV28 and TRBJ2-7 gives the full variable domain: DVKVTQSSRYLVKRTGEKVFLECVQDMDHENMFWYRQDPGLGLRLIYFSYDVKMKEKGDIPEGYSVSREKKERFSLILESASTNQTSMYLCASSLLQSYEQYFGPGTRLTVT.

CDR3: CSAKSYRASNQPQHF. The CDR3 coding sequence is TGCAGTGCTAAGTCGTACAGGGCTAGCAATCAGCCCCAGCATTTT. The rearrangement links TRBV20-1 to TRBJ1-5, with D maybe TRBD1 (6 bases). CDR1 DFQATT and CDR2 SNEGSKA come from the germline V gene (reference sequence). There are 15 residues in the CDR3. Trimming left V 4 bases short and J 0 bases short, with 13 bases between.

V and J are TRBV28 and TRBJ1-5; D is possibly TRBD1 (6 bases). The CDR3 is 15 amino acids. Germline lookup yields CDR1 MDHEN and CDR2 SYDVKM. V was trimmed by 5 bases and J by 3 bases, leaving 14 bases between them. CDR3 in amino acids: CASSPAQGNNQPQHF. CDR3 nucleotides: TGTGCCAGCAGTCCCGCGCAGGGGAACAATCAGCCCCAGCATTTT.

The gene calls are TRBV19 and TRBJ1-6; the match to TRBD1 covers 11 bases. CDR3 length equals 16 residues. CDR1 is LNHDA and CDR2 is SQIVND in the germline V gene (reference sequence). V gave up 4 bases and J gave up 7 bases; unmatched junction bases: 6. CDR3 nucleotide sequence: TGTGCCAGTAGTAGGACAGGGGGCGACGTCAATTCACCCCTCCACTTT. Its translation: CASSRTGGDVNSPLHF.

The chain carries TRBV7-8 and TRBJ2-3; D is ambiguous. V shed 5 bases and J shed 0 bases, with 9 bases lying between them. Germline CDR1 reads SGHVS; CDR2 reads FQNEAQ. There are 14 residues in the CDR3. The CDR3 spells CASSPSGSTDTQYF. The CDR3 nucleotides are TGTGCCAGCAGCCCCTCCGGCAGCACAGATACGCAGTATTTT.

This clonotype has only a few counts. The chain has TRBV5-8 and TRBJ1-1; 7 bases align to TRBD1. Trimming at V came to 4 bases and at J to 1 base, leaving 10 bases not matched to a gene. The CDR3 sequence is 16 residues long. In germline, CDR1 is SGHTS, CDR2 YDEGEE. CDR3 nucleotides: TGTGCCAGCAGCCTCGGGCCAGGGGGGAGGAACACTGAAGCTTTCTTT. Translation: CASSLGPGGRNTEAFF.

This clonotype occurred a few times. V gene TRBV6-1 combines with J gene TRBJ2-3; D unclear. The germline V and J ends were trimmed by 8 bases and 0 bases, with 15 bases remaining between them. The CDR3 has 15 residues. CDR1 and CDR2 from the germline V gene are MNHNS and SASEGT. CDR3 bases: TGTGCCAGCCAGGTACTATCCACTAGCACAGATACGCAGTATTTT. Protein: CASQVLSTSTDTQYF.

The chain recombines TRBV3-1 with TRBJ1-2; D gene ambiguous. CDR3 size: 13 residues. Looked up from germline, CDR1 is LGHDT and CDR2 is YNNKEL (reference sequence). The V end lost 4 bases, the J end lost 2 bases, and 8 bases lay between the germline ends. The CDR3 region has the DNA TGTGCCAGCAGCCTTGGAGGGAACTATGGCTACACCTTC. Translating it yields CASSLGGNYGYTF.

The chain employs TRBV20-1 and TRBJ2-5, with D possibly matching TRBD2 (6 bases). V lost 6 bases, J lost 1 base, and 9 bases lay in between. The CDR3 runs 12 residues. CDR1 is DFQATT and CDR2 is SNEGSKA in the germline V gene (reference sequence). The CDR3 region is CSAMEGQETQYF. The CDR3 region has the DNA TGCAGTGCGATGGAGGGCCAAGAGACCCAGTACTTC.

V is TRBV5-6 and J is TRBJ2-7; 8 nucleotides match TRBD2. Losses at the gene ends were 0 bases for V and 6 bases for J; bases not matched to a gene: 2. CDR3 size: 13 residues. Germline V lookup: CDR1 SGHDT, CDR2 YYEEEE. CDR3: CASSLERGLEQYF. CDR3 bases: TGTGCCAGCAGCTTGGAGCGGGGGCTCGAGCAGTACTTC.

J is TRBJ2-5 and V is TRBV28, with 8 bases fitting TRBD1. This CDR3 has 15 residues. V gave up 4 bases and J gave up 2 bases; unmatched junction bases: 6. The germline V gene has CDR1 MDHEN and CDR2 SYDVKM. CDR3 residues: CASSSPQGVQETQYF. DNA for the CDR3: TGTGCCAGCAGTTCCCCACAGGGGGTGCAAGAGACCCAGTACTTC.